This T cell receptor beta chain was captured by sequencing in a study of OX40 agonist ivuxolimab in advanced cancers. For context, the study as a whole: Ivuxolimab was a fully human IgG2 agonistic monoclonal antibody targeting the costimulatory receptor OX40 (CD134). Prior anti-PD-1, anti-PD-L1 or anti-CTLA-4 therapy was permitted, and about 40% of dose-escalation patients had received checkpoint inhibitors. Among the roughly 50 dose-escalation patients, approximately 20 had hepatocellular carcinoma, 15 or so melanoma, 9 renal cell carcinoma and 9 head and neck cancer. Peripheral TCRbeta sequencing was intended to test whether TCR sequence diversity was altered and clonal T-cell expansion was caused by ivuxolimab. Partial responses occurred in three dose-escalation patients, of whom one had hepatocellular carcinoma and two had cutaneous melanoma. In the dose-escalation cohort, 70% to 85% of patients were male, and the mean age was roughly 60 years with a range of roughly 20 to 80. The paper covers the monotherapy dose-escalation part of the phase I ivuxolimab trial, which included N of about 50 patients. Intravenous ivuxolimab was administered to patients every 2 weeks at six dose levels: 0.01, 0.1, 0.3, 1.5, 3 and 10 mg/kg. The full study reports these points: In partial responders in the 0.1-3.0 mg/kg groups, normalized peripheral clonal expansion was found to be among the lowest, especially among CD8+ T cells. The antigen specificity of the clonally expanded peripheral T cells was not determined. Low levels of normalized T-cell clonal expansion were also seen in some patients who did not respond. Clonal expansion of both CD4+ and CD8+ blood T cells was observed from baseline to week 6 at doses 0.1 to 3.0 mg/kg. After ivuxolimab, CD8+ T cells had more expanded clones than CD4+ T cells on average.

For sequencing of the TCRbeta CDR3 region, genomic DNA was extracted from the sorted cells. The immunoSEQ Assay was used to sequence the TCRbeta CDR3 regions. This is the immuneACCESS table as TCRdb keeps it, with only in-frame sequences that have V and J called. A part of the clones is gone; compared with another copy, unresolved V genes explain less than half, and the rest is unexplained. The sample table shows about 80,000 clones, and roughly 90% are seen once. Less than 0.75% of the sample is in the top ten clones. Taken from the germline V gene, the CDR1 and CDR2 loops are SGHTA and FQGNSA. The CDR3 runs 14 residues from the cysteine to the phenylalanine. The retained sequence is limited to the CDR3, 42 bases, with the frame set at the first base. Here V drops 4 bases and J drops 5 bases, and the junction holds 6 bases not matched to any gene. Comments on this clone: Its antigen is unknown. Base qualities are missing; no much larger clone stands one base away.

The trial excluded patients who had a history of autoimmune disease or were on systemic immunosuppression. Peripheral blood for TCR sequencing was drawn from every dose cohort at baseline, at cycle 4 day 1 and at cycle 7 day 1. The samples were drawn from a first-in-human, open-label, multicenter phase I dose-escalation trial of ivuxolimab. Adults with locally advanced or metastatic melanoma, renal cell, hepatocellular, or head and neck squamous cell carcinoma were enrolled in the trial. Before TCR sequencing, CD4+ T cells and CD8+ T cells were sorted from peripheral blood as separate populations. This chain joins TRBV7-2 to TRBJ1-1, and TRBD1 matches 8 of the central bases. This receptor was identified in an adult with an advanced solid tumor such as melanoma, head and neck, liver or kidney cancer. Source: CD4+ or CD8+ T cells sorted from blood, taken in a trial of the OX40 agonist ivuxolimab. The CDR3 corresponds to CASSSLRGRTEAFF. In nucleotides, the sequence is TGTGCCAGCAGCTCTCTCAGGGGGCGGACTGAAGCTTTCTTT. With the portions outside the CDR3 filled from the reference TRBV7-2 and TRBJ1-1 genes, the complete variable region becomes GAGVSQSPSNKVTEKGKDVELRCDPISGHTALYWYRQSLGQGLEFLIYFQGNSAPDKSGLPSDRFSAERTGGSVSTLTIQRTQQEDSAVYLCASSSLRGRTEAFFGQGTRLTVV.